Listed below are T cell receptor beta chains from one sample, sequenced in a study of spatial heterogeneity in lung cancer. One entry per CDR3 protein results from TCRdb running MiXCR on the 5' RACE reads. The top ten clones hold 6.2% of a sample with some 85,000 distinct CDR3 sequences, about a fifth of them seen once. This material consisted of PBMCs, taken at surgery. Source of these receptors: a male donor with early-stage non-small cell lung cancer. Both conserved end residues are part of each CDR3. A D gene is named only where the DNA matches it firmly. The size field is filled for only some rows; it gives once, few, many or a size class.

d_gene	abundance	v_gene	j_gene	CDR3nt	CDR3aa
.	.	TRBV6-6	TRBJ2-7	TGTGCCAGCAGCCAGGGAGTCGGCGAGCAGTACTTC	CASSQGVGEQYF
.	many	TRBV27	TRBJ2-7	TGTGCCAGCAGTTCGACCGCAGCCGGGGAGCAGTACTTC	CASSSTAAGEQYF
.	many	TRBV7-6	TRBJ2-3	TGTGCCAGCAGCTTTAGCACAGATACGCAGTATTTT	CASSFSTDTQYF
TRBD1	.	TRBV28	TRBJ1-5	TGTGCCAGCAGTGTGGGACAGGACGATCAGCCCCAGCATTTT	CASSVGQDDQPQHF
.	.	TRBV5-1	TRBJ2-7	TGCGCCAGCAGCTCACAGGGGCGGCTAGCGGAGACCTACGAGCAGTACTTC	CASSSQGRLAETYEQYF
TRBD1	many	TRBV28	TRBJ1-1	TGTGCCAGCACCTCCTACAGGGGGCGTTGCACTGAAGCTTTCTTT	CASTSYRGRCTEAFF
TRBD2	few	TRBV28	TRBJ2-1	TGTGCCAGCAGTCCCTACCAAGCGGGAGCCTACAATGAGCAGTTCTTC	CASSPYQAGAYNEQFF
TRBD2	few	TRBV30	TRBJ2-5	TGTGCCTGGGCTAGCGGGGGAGAGACCCAGTACTTC	CAWASGGETQYF
.	.	TRBV12-3/TRBV12-4	TRBJ1-1	TGTGCCAGCAGTTTACAGGTCACTGAAGCTTTCTTT	CASSLQVTEAFF
TRBD1	few	TRBV11-2	TRBJ1-5	TGTGCCAGCAGCTTGGGGACAGGGATGGGCAATCAGCCCCAGCATTTT	CASSLGTGMGNQPQHF
.	many	TRBV7-2	TRBJ1-1	TGTGCCAGCAGCTTACAAGAGGGCACTGAAGCTTTCTTT	CASSLQEGTEAFF
.	many	TRBV4-3	TRBJ2-7	TGCGCCAGCAGCCAGCAAATGGCGGAAGCCTACGAGCAGTACTTC	CASSQQMAEAYEQYF
.	.	TRBV5-5	TRBJ2-2	TGTGCCAGCAGCCCCCAGGGCTATACCGGGGAGCTGTTTTTT	CASSPQGYTGELFF
TRBD1	.	TRBV19	TRBJ1-3	TGTGCCAGTAGCTTGGACAGGCTCTCTGGAAACACCATATATTTT	CASSLDRLSGNTIYF